Each of the 22 T cell receptor beta chains below was sequenced from the same sample in a study of molecular identifiers for immune sequencing clone quantification. TCRdb reprocessed the PCR reads with MiXCR, giving one entry per CDR3 protein. The profile shows 350,000 or so distinct CDR3 sequences, roughly a fifth of them singletons. The sequencing input was naive CD8+ T cells from blood, with Jurkat cell RNA spiked in. Indicated subset: FACS-sorted CD8+CD4-CCR7+CD45RA+ naive T cells. These receptors all stem from a human donor in good health. Some libraries in this study had Jurkat cell RNA spiked in.

J is TRBJ2-3 and V is TRBV3-1; D gene ambiguous. The CDR3 covers 18 residues. CDR1 and CDR2 (germline): LGHDT, YNNKEL (reference sequence). V lost 3 bases to trimming and J lost 0 bases, with 19 bases between them. CDR3 DNA: TGTGCCAGCAGCCAGCTACTAAGCAGTTCCTTTAGCACAGATACGCAGTATTTT. It specifies CASSQLLSSSFSTDTQYF.

This clonotype was seen many times. V is TRBV9 and J is TRBJ2-2; TRBD2 is a possible D gene (6 bases). CDR3 length: 16 amino acids. Looked up from germline, CDR1 is SGDLS and CDR2 is YYNGEE. Trimming cost V 4 bases and J 1 base, with 14 bases left between them. Written as DNA, the CDR3 is TGTGCCAGCAGCTTACCGACTAGTGGGAACACCGGGGAGCTGTTTTTT. Protein: CASSLPTSGNTGELFF.

The chain carries TRBV20-1 and TRBJ1-1; D is possibly TRBD1 (5 bases). CDR1 is DFQATT, CDR2 SNEGSKA, per germline (reference sequence). V lost 0 bases to trimming and J lost 1 base, with 21 bases between them. The length of the CDR3 is 18 residues. As DNA, the CDR3 is TGCAGTGCTAGAGATGACCCCCTAGGGGTAGGGGAGAACACTGAAGCTTTCTTT. Residues: CSARDDPLGVGENTEAFF.

The rearrangement links TRBV6-4 to TRBJ2-1; D is possibly TRBD2 (6 bases). The V gene lost 0 bases and the J gene lost 5 bases, with 26 bases spanning the gap. Germline CDR1 reads MRHNA; CDR2 reads SNTAGT. The CDR3 has 20 residues. The CDR3 nucleotides read TGTGCCAGCAGTGACTCGACGGTCGGGGGATGGATGCGGGACCACAATGAGCAGTTCTTC. It is translated as CASSDSTVGGWMRDHNEQFF.

This clonotype came up many times. The chain joins TRBV5-5 to TRBJ2-7; possibly TRBD1 for D (6 bases). The germline V gene has CDR1 SGHKS and CDR2 YYEKEE (reference sequence). V dropped 4 bases and J dropped 7 bases, with 27 bases sitting between them. The CDR3 is 17 residues long. As DNA, the CDR3 is TGTGCCAGCAGCCCGGGTGTGGGGGCACCACTACTGGAAGAGCAGTACTTC. It encodes CASSPGVGAPLLEEQYF.

This clonotype was seen many times. The chain combines TRBV19 with TRBJ2-4; TRBD2 matches 7 bases. CDR1 and CDR2 from the germline V gene are LNHDA and SQIVND (reference sequence). The trim removed 5 bases at V and 8 bases at J, leaving 6 bases unmatched. The CDR3 is made up of 13 amino acids. CDR3 amino acids: CASSAAGLDIQYF. The CDR3 region has the DNA TGTGCCAGTAGTGCAGCGGGGCTTGACATTCAGTACTTC.

Comment on this clonotype: This may stem from a read error, because a much larger clone lies one nucleotide away. The chain is built from TRBV9 and TRBJ1-1; D not resolved. V lost 4 bases and J 7 bases, leaving 17 bases between the germline ends. This CDR3 comprises 14 residues. Germline assignment: CDR1 SGDLS and CDR2 YYNGEE. In DNA form, the CDR3 reads TGTGCCAGCAGCATTGGACCGGGGAGCATTGAAGCTTTCTTT. Residues: CASSIGPGSIEAFF.

This clonotype has more than one count but fewer than ten. This chain connects TRBV10-3 to TRBJ2-7; TRBD1 is a possible D gene (5 bases). CDR1 ENHRY and CDR2 SYGVKD come from the germline V gene. V lost 6 bases to trimming and J lost 3 bases, with 12 bases between them. The CDR3 covers 13 residues. CDR3 region: CAIRQDLHYEQYF. The CDR3 DNA follows: TGTGCCATCAGACAGGACCTCCACTACGAGCAGTACTTC.

As regards this clonotype: A much larger clone lies a single base off, so this may be a read error. The V and J genes are TRBV2 and TRBJ2-7, with 12 bases that match TRBD1. Germline CDR1 SNHLY, CDR2 FYNNEI. The CDR3 extends over 16 amino acids. The chain's CDR3 is CASSEVGQGAAYDQYF. The CDR3 region has the DNA TGTGCCAGCAGTGAAGTGGGACAGGGGGCGGCCTACGACCAGTACTTC.

For this clonotype: This may be a read error, as it is one base from a much larger clone. The chain links TRBV12-3 or TRBV12-4 to TRBJ2-1; 7 nucleotides align to TRBD2. The CDR3 has 15 amino acids. The CDR3 nucleotides read TGTGCCAGCAGTCCTCGCTCTAGCGGCCACAATGAGCAGCTCTTC. This gives the protein CASSPRSSGHNEQLF.

The rearrangement uses TRBV6-2 or TRBV6-3 and TRBJ2-3, with D possibly TRBD2 on 5 matching bases. The germline gives CDR1 MNHEY, CDR2 SVGEGT. V was clipped by 0 bases and J by 0 bases, with 16 bases between them. This CDR3 has 18 residues. The CDR3 DNA reads as TGTGCCAGCAGTTACTCAGCCCTAGCCGGTGGGAGCACAGATACGCAGTATTTT. Its protein product is CASSYSALAGGSTDTQYF.

This clonotype was detected many times. The chain has TRBV7-6 and TRBJ1-4, with D possibly being TRBD1 (6 bases). This CDR3 has 16 residues. Germline CDR1 reads SGHVS; CDR2 reads FNYEAQ. V lost 4 bases to trimming and J lost 5 bases, with 17 bases between them. The CDR3 sequence: CASSSYPGHQNEKLFF. The CDR3 coding sequence is TGTGCCAGCAGCTCCTACCCGGGACACCAAAATGAAAAACTGTTTTTT.

The sample holds many counts of this clonotype. The chain has TRBV13 and TRBJ1-1; D not certain. The CDR3 totals 14 residues. V lost 1 base and J 2 bases, leaving 8 bases between the germline ends. The V gene's germline CDR1 is PRHDT and CDR2 FYEKMQ (reference sequence). The CDR3 coding sequence is TGTGCCAGCAGCTTAGCCAGGAGCAACACTGAAGCTTTCTTT. This gives the protein CASSLARSNTEAFF.

The CDR3: CASSLDVLNNRNPDTQYF. The CDR3 coding sequence is TGTGCCAGCAGCTTAGATGTTTTGAATAATCGTAATCCGGATACGCAGTATTTT. The chain combines TRBV7-6 with TRBJ2-3, with D unclear. This CDR3 has 18 residues. From germline, CDR1 is SGHVS and CDR2 FNYEAQ. Trimming took 1 base from V and 6 from J, leaving 23 bases between them.

The table lists this clonotype with many counts. The chain recombines TRBV7-9 with TRBJ2-4; D might be TRBD1 or TRBD2, each matching 5 bases. Germline V gene sequence: CDR1 SEHNR, CDR2 FQNEAQ (reference sequence). The CDR3 is 11 amino acids. V was pared by 5 bases and J by 9 bases, with 8 bases between. The CDR3 is CASSRDPIQYF. CDR3 bases: TGTGCCAGCAGCCGGGACCCCATTCAGTACTTC.

The sample holds many counts of this clonotype. The chain carries TRBV25-1 and TRBJ2-5, with D perhaps matching TRBD2 (5 bases). Germline CDR1 MGHDK, CDR2 SYGVNS. The CDR3 consists of 14 residues. V lost 1 base and J lost 7, with 13 bases in between. DNA for the CDR3: TGTGCCAGCAGTGAATCGGGAAGCTATCGGACCCAGTACTTC. Its protein product is CASSESGSYRTQYF.

This clonotype has a count of ten or more. The rearrangement joins TRBV29-1 to TRBJ1-1; possibly TRBD1 for D (6 bases). CDR3 length: 14 residues. Trimming pared 4 bases from V and 1 base from J, leaving 13 bases between. Germline assignment: CDR1 SQVTM and CDR2 ANQGSEA. The CDR3, as DNA: TGCAGCGTTGCCGGGACAACTAAGAACACTGAAGCTTTCTTT. It codes for CSVAGTTKNTEAFF.

In this sample, this clonotype turned up many times. The chain combines TRBV12-3 or TRBV12-4 with TRBJ1-4, with D possibly TRBD1 on 5 matching bases. V lost 7 bases, J lost 3 bases, and 12 bases lay in between. This CDR3 is built from 14 residues. The CDR3, as DNA: TGTGCCAGCATCGGGGCTCGGGCTAATGAAAAACTGTTTTTT. Its protein product is CASIGARANEKLFF.

About this clonotype: This sequence may be a read error, since a much larger clone differs from it by one base. This chain uses TRBV7-2 with TRBJ2-3, with TRBD2 as a possible D gene (6 bases). The CDR3 has 16 residues. Germline-derived CDR1 and CDR2 are SGHTA and FQGNSA. CDR3 in DNA: TGTGCCAGCAGCTTAGAGGGTGGGGGGAGCACAGATACGCAGTGTTTT. Its protein product is CASSLEGGGSTDTQCF.

About this clonotype itself: A much more abundant neighbour one base away suggests this may be a read error. Here the CDR3 DNA reads TGTGCCAGCAGCTTGGATAAGAACGCTGAAGCTTTCTTT. Amino acids: CASSLDKNAEAFF. The J gene is TRBJ1-1, the V gene TRBV5-3, with D uncertain. TRBV5-3 is given ORF status, its function remaining uncertain. The CDR3 loop spans 13 amino acids.

As for this clonotype: This may stem from a read error, because a much larger clone lies one nucleotide away. The rearrangement joins TRBV28 to TRBJ2-3; D is undetermined. V gave up 5 bases and J gave up 0 bases, with 9 bases separating them. The CDR3 sequence is 14 residues long. Germline CDR1 and CDR2: MDHEN and SYDVKM. In nucleotides, the CDR3 is TGTGCCAGCAGTGAAACTGTAAGCACAGATACGCAGTATTTT. Translating it yields CASSETVSTDTQYF.

As for this clonotype: A read error is possible here, since a much larger clone lies one base away. The missing conserved phenylalanine or tryptophan at the end of this CDR3 makes a read error likely. V is TRBV4-1 and J is TRBJ2-7; tentatively, D is TRBD1 (5 bases). V was pared by 0 bases and J by 4 bases, with 13 bases between. The germline V gene has CDR1 MGHRA and CDR2 YSYEKL. The CDR3 runs to 15 residues. The CDR3 DNA follows: TGCGCCAGCAGCCAAGAGTCGCCAGGGCCTTACGAGCAGTACCTC. This gives the protein CASSQESPGPYEQYL.